This T cell receptor beta chain is drawn from a study of T cells in Graves' hyperthyroidism and ophthalmopathy. This clonotype was counted a few times. Germline CDR1 SGHDN, CDR2 FVKESK. V was pared by 1 base and J by 3 bases, with 9 bases between. The CDR3 contains 14 residues. Researchers took RNA transcripts and amplified the TCR beta CDR3 regions from them. Researchers ran a first-round RT-PCR on the TCR CDR3 using the HTBI primer set. TCRdb re-called the multiplex PCR reads through MiXCR, storing one row per CDR3 protein. The sample consists of fewer than 550,000 distinct CDR3 sequences, 15% to 19% of them appearing once.

This sequence joins TRBV14 and TRBJ1-2; no firm D call. The receptor's source is a woman aged 18-29 years with Graves' hyperthyroidism. Sequencing used blood. In DNA form, the CDR3 reads TGTGCCAGCAGCCAAGGGGCAGGCTACTATGGCTACACCTTC. It specifies CASSQGAGYYGYTF.